This T cell receptor (beta chain) was identified during a study of OX40 agonist ivuxolimab in advanced cancers. The J segment lost 3 bases and the V segment lost 7 bases, leaving 5 bases of the junction unmatched. The CDR3 consists of 14 residues. CDR1 is ENHRY and CDR2 is SYGVKD in the germline V gene. Findings and limits, study-wide: The study did not work out the antigen specificity of the expanded peripheral T cells.

Note on this clone: Its antigen remains unknown.

The assay was immunoSEQ multiplex PCR, and TCRdb's table has in-frame clones only and misses some. The sample shows approximately 44,000 clones, 84% of them seen only once. The receptor was derived from an adult with an advanced solid tumor such as melanoma, head and neck, liver or kidney cancer. The V and J genes are TRBV10-3 and TRBJ2-3, with 9 nucleotides matching TRBD1. Sequences were derived from CD4+ or CD8+ T cells sorted from blood, sampled in a trial of the OX40 agonist ivuxolimab. The CDR3 loop is CAIKPGQGTDTQYF. CDR3 nucleotide sequence: TGTGCCATCAAACCGGGACAGGGTACAGATACGCAGTATTTT.